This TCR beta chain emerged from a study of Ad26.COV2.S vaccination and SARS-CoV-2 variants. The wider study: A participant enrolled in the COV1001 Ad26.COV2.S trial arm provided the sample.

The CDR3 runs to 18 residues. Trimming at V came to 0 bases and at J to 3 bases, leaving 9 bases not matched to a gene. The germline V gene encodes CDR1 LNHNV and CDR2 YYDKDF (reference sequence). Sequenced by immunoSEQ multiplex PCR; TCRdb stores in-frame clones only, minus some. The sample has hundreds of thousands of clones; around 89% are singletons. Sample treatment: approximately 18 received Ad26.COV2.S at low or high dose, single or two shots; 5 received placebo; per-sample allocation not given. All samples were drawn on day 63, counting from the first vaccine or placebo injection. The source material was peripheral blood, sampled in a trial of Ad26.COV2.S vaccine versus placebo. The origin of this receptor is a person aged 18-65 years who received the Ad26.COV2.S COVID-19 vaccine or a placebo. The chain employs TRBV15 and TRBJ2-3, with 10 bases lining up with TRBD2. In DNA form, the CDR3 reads TGTGCCACCAGCAGAGAAACCCTAGCGGGAGTTAGGACAGATACGCAGTATTTT. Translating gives CATSRETLAGVRTDTQYF.